Detailed here is one TCR beta chain. What it binds is not known. Sequencing relied on immunoSEQ assay v3.0, run at survey level. Sequenced by immunoSEQ multiplex PCR; TCRdb stores in-frame clones only, minus some. This sample has roughly 30,000 clones, with 70% to 90% found just once. Per the germline V gene, CDR1 is LGHNT and CDR2 is FRNRAP. Trimming took off 3 bases at V and 2 bases at J, with 4 bases between the two ends. There are 12 residues in the CDR3. The source of the sample is a study of long-term antiretroviral therapy in people with HIV. Broader study findings: Diversity rose after ART but stayed below transplant donor controls. Repertoires in HIV (unlike those of controls) had narrower CDR3 length ranges.

The material was unsorted PBMCs, obtained 0.8 years before starting antiretroviral therapy. The TCR sequence derives from a man aged 18 to 30 with HIV. The chain combines TRBV12-5 with TRBJ1-1; D is unclear. CDR3 sequence: CASGFKNTEAFF. CDR3 nucleotide sequence: TGTGCTAGTGGTTTTAAAAACACTGAAGCTTTCTTT.